This TCR beta chain was documented in a study of blood T cell repertoires in COVID-19. In this sample, this clone turned up once. The V gene lost 4 bases and the J gene lost 10 bases, with 14 bases spanning the gap. This CDR3 has 13 amino acids. Germline V lookup: CDR1 GTSNPN, CDR2 SVGIG (reference sequence). Some clones are missing from TCRdb's copy, which holds only in-frame ones; the method was immunoSEQ multiplex PCR. The repertoire holds fewer than 200,000 clones, with 80% to 90% as singletons. The sequence was collected from a man aged 18 to 29 who had recovered from COVID-19. V usage is TRBV30 and J usage is TRBJ1-6, with a weak D call TRBD1 (6 bases). The specimen was peripheral blood. In DNA, the CDR3 is TGTGCCTGGACTCAGGACAGAGGGTCACCCCTCCACTTT. Protein sequence: CAWTQDRGSPLHF.